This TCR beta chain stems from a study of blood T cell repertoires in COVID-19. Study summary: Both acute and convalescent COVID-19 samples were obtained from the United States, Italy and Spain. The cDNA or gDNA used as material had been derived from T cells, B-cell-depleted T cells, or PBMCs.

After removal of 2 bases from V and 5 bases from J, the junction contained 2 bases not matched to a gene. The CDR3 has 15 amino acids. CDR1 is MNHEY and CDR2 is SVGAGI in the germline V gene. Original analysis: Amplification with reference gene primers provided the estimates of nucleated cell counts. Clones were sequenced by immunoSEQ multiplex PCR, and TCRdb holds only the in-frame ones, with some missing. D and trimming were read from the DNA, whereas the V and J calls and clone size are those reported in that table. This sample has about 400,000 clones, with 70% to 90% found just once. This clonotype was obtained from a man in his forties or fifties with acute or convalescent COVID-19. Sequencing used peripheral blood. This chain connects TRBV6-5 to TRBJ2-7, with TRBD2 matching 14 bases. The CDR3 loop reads CASSYGTSGGDEQYF. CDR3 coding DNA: TGTGCCAGCAGTTACGGGACTAGCGGGGGAGACGAGCAGTACTTC.